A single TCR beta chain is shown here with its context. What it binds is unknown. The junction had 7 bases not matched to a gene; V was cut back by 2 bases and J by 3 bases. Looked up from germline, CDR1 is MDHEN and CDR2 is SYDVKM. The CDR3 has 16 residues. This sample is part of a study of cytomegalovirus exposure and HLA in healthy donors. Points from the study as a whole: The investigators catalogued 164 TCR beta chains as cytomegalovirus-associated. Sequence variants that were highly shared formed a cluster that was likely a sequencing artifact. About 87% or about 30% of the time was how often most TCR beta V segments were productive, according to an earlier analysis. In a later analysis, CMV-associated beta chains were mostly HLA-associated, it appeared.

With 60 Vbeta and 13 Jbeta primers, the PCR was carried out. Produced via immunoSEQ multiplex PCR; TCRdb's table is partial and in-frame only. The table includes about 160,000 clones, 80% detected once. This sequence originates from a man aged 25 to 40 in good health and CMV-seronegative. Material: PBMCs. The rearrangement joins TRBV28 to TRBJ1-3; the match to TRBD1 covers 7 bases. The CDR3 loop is CASSLNPDRFGNTIYF. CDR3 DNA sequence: TGTGCCAGCAGTTTAAACCCGGACAGGTTTGGAAACACCATATATTTT.